These 4 T cell receptor beta chains originate from one sample sequenced in a study of blood T cells in healthy people across ages. A second roughly 6 to 12 cycle PCR used barcoded and J-beta primers. TCRdb fed the 5' RACE reads into MiXCR, producing one record per CDR3 protein. Counted here are about 1.7 million distinct CDR3 sequences, 28% occurring once; the ten biggest clones make up less than 9.5%. The sample was blood. The origin of the receptors is a woman in her 30s in good health.

This clonotype was seen many times. The rearrangement joins TRBV7-2 to TRBJ1-6, with D tentatively TRBD1 (5 bases). The CDR3 runs 15 residues. The germline V gene encodes CDR1 SGHTA and CDR2 FQGNSA. The germline V and J ends were trimmed by 5 bases and 7 bases, with 15 bases remaining between them. The CDR3 is CASSAMGTQNSPLHF. The CDR3 DNA sequence: TGTGCCAGCAGCGCCATGGGGACTCAAAATTCACCCCTCCACTTT.

The chain has TRBV19 and TRBJ1-2; no firm D call. The CDR3 length is 15 residues. Germline V CDR1 and CDR2: LNHDA, SQIVND (reference sequence). V was cut by 0 bases and J by 4 bases, with 12 bases left in between. CDR3 in DNA: TGTGCCAGTAGTATAGATCTCGGACCATTCTATGGCTACACCTTC. Encoded protein: CASSIDLGPFYGYTF.

J is TRBJ2-2 and V is TRBV20-1; TRBD1 matches 9 bases. Germline V gene sequence: CDR1 DFQATT, CDR2 SNEGSKA (reference sequence). The CDR3 covers 14 residues. CDR3 region: CSARGQGNTGELFF. The DNA of the CDR3 is TGCAGCGCTCGGGGACAGGGGAACACCGGGGAGCTGTTTTTT.

This clonotype was observed many times. The V call is TRBV6-2 or TRBV6-3, the J call TRBJ2-1; the D is unclear. This CDR3 is 15 amino acids long. The germline CDR1 and CDR2 sequences are MNHEY and SVGEGT. V was pared by 0 bases and J by 0 bases, with 6 bases between. The CDR3 here is CASSYSENSYNEQFF. The CDR3 DNA reads as TGTGCCAGCAGTTACTCGGAGAACTCCTACAATGAGCAGTTCTTC.